This T cell receptor (beta chain) was captured in a study of T cells in Graves' hyperthyroidism and ophthalmopathy. The investigators amplified TCR beta CDR3 regions from RNA transcripts. First-round RT-PCR targeting the TCR CDR3 was performed with the HTBI primer set. TCRdb recomputed calls from the multiplex PCR reads with MiXCR, one row per CDR3 protein. The sample holds approximately 640,000 distinct CDR3 sequences, about 16% seen once. This clonotype was seen only a few times. CDR3 length equals 15 residues. CDR1 is MNHGY, CDR2 SVAAGI, per germline. The V end lost 2 bases, the J end lost 9 bases, and 14 bases lay between the germline ends.

The sequence was collected from a woman in her twenties or thirties with Graves' hyperthyroidism. Specimen: blood. The rearrangement uses TRBV6-9 and TRBJ1-6, with D perhaps matching TRBD1 (6 bases). CDR3 bases: TGTGCCAGCAGTTATGTGGGGATCAGGGGTTCACCCCTCCACTTT. It specifies CASSYVGIRGSPLHF.